This TCR beta chain emerged from a study of CD39 and CD103 CD8 tumor-infiltrating T cells (dated by TCRdb to 2017 to 2018). Regarding the research as a whole: The repertoire comparisons shown came from four patients: one with an HPV-positive HNSCC, one with an HPV-negative HNSCC, one with ovarian cancer and one with melanoma. Repertoires of CD8 TIL subsets defined by CD103 and CD39 were compared with peripheral memory CD8 T cells by TCRbeta CDR3 deep sequencing. Broad study findings and their caveats: Compared with DN and SP CD8 TILs and with blood memory CD8 T cells, DP CD8 TILs appeared more oligoclonal, with the top 30 clonotypes covering roughly 55-86%. Clonotypes from DP TILs were seldom detected in blood or uninvolved lymph node, while clonotypes from DN TILs overlapped to a large extent with peripheral memory CD8 repertoires.

No therapy was being received by patients at the time of sample collection, although prior treatments had ranged from chemotherapy, radiotherapy, surgery and immunotherapy to none. Thawed cells were enriched for T lymphocytes with a negative-selection kit, adding EpCAM beads for tumor-infiltrating lymphocytes. Memory CD8 T cells were sorted using a CD8+CD4-CD45RA- gate, without regard to whether the cells expressed CCR7. Peripheral blood mononuclear cells were isolated by Ficoll-Paque PLUS gradient and cryopreserved before analysis. Populations were sorted on a FACSAria II to around 99% purity, and cell pellets were frozen without culture for TCR sequencing. With regard to this clone: This clone's antigen is unknown. There are no base qualities to consult, and no much larger clone falls within one base.

From around 10,000 to 100,000 sorted cells per subset, genomic DNA was extracted using the DNeasy Blood and Tissue Kit. The immunoSEQ service sequenced and mapped the TCRbeta V-J or V-D-J regions, with each sample reaching coverage above 8x. In the source study's methods: The analysis included only productive rearrangements exported from the immunoSEQ Analyzer platform, and clonality was assessed using the 500 most abundant clones. To quantify how much repertoires overlapped between populations, both the Morisita-Horn similarity index and the Jaccard index were used. Morisita-Horn similarity between CD8 T-cell subset TCR repertoires was measured in 6 or 7 cancer patients. This is the immuneACCESS table as TCRdb keeps it, with only in-frame sequences that have V and J called. A part of the clones is gone; compared with another copy, unresolved V genes explain less than half, and the rest is unexplained. V and J calls and clone size come straight from that table; D and trimming were deduced from the DNA. The sample has over 15,000 clones on record, 90% to 95% of them singletons. The ten largest make up 3.5% to 5% of the sample.

From V the trimming removes 4 bases and from J it removes 9 bases, while the gene matches leave 5 bases of the junction unaccounted for. In the germline V gene (reference sequence), CDR1 corresponds to GTSNPN and CDR2 to SVGIG. There are 12 amino acids in the CDR3, from cysteine to phenylalanine inclusive. The CDR3 DNA has 36 bases and is translated from base 1. The receptor's source is a human donor with head and neck squamous cell carcinoma. This chain joins TRBV30 to TRBJ2-1, and 8 junction bases match TRBD2. The sample comprised CD8+ T cells sorted from blood. The cell subset or site label of this sample denotes: total memory CD8 T cells (CD45RA-CCR7+/-) from blood or uninvolved lymph node. The DNA sequence is TGTGCCTGGACCGCCGGGGGGGGTGAGCAGTTCTTC. It codes for CAWTAGGGEQFF.